Given below is one T cell receptor (beta chain) in context. Its antigen remains unidentified. The record originates from a study of graft-versus-host responses after intestinal transplantation. Across the study: Grafts were multivisceral, liver-intestinal, or isolated intestinal. Tacrolimus and steroids were given for about 3 years to all recipients after anti-thymocyte globulin induction. Findings of the study overall: GvH clones were found in recipient marrow; some appeared first in ileum or blood. Those patients showing graft-donor T cell macrochimerism displayed high graft-versus-host to host-versus-graft clonal ratios in allografts.

TCRdb keeps only in-frame clones here, not all; method: immunoSEQ multiplex PCR. The table lists around 30,000 clones, approximately 82% of them singletons, with around 1.1% in the top ten. The clonotype originates from a human patient who received an intestinal transplant, so some T cells may come from the graft donor. The material sequenced was PBMCs, taken 28 days after intestinal transplant.

DNA for the CDR3: TGTGCCAGCTCACCAAGCTCTCTGGGGAACACTGAAGCTTTCTTT. Protein sequence: CASSPSSLGNTEAFF. The chain employs TRBV18 and TRBJ1-1; D gene uncertain. This CDR3 spans 15 amino acids. V lost 2 bases to trimming and J lost 1 base, with 11 bases between them. The germline V gene encodes CDR1 KGHSH and CDR2 LQKENI.